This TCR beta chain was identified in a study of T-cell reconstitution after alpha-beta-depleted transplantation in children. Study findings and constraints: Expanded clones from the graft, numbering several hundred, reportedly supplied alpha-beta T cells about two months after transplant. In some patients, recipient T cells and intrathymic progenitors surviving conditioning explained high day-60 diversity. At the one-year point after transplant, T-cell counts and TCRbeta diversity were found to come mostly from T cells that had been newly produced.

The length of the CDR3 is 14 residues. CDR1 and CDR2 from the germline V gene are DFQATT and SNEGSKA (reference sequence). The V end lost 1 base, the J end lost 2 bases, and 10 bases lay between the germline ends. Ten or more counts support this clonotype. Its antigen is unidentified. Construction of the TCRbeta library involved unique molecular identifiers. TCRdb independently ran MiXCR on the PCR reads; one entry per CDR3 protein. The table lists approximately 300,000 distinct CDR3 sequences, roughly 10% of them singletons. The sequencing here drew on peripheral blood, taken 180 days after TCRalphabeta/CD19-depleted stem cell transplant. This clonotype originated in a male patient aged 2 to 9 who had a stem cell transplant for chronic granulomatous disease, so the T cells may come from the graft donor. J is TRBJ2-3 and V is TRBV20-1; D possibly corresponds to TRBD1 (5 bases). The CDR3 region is CSARAEGVTDTQYF. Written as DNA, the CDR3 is TGCAGTGCTAGAGCTGAAGGGGTCACAGATACGCAGTATTTT.